The subject of this entry is one T cell receptor beta chain. This sample is drawn from a study of blood T cell repertoires in COVID-19. Overall study context: Acute-phase and convalescent COVID-19 samples originated in the United States, Italy and Spain. T cells, B-cell-depleted T cells, or PBMCs provided the cDNA or gDNA that served as material.

As handled by the study authors: Reference gene primer amplification gave estimated nucleated cell counts. TCRdb's copy holds only in-frame clones and misses some; the assay was immunoSEQ multiplex PCR. V, J and clone size derive from that table, while D and trimming were established from the DNA sequence. This table has 300,000 to 450,000 clones, 85% appearing once. Material: peripheral blood. This sequence originates from a woman younger than 30 with acute or convalescent COVID-19.

This CDR3 reads CASSLGSSGRWEQFF. Here the CDR3 DNA reads TGTGCCAGCAGCTTAGGGTCTAGCGGGCGGTGGGAGCAGTTCTTC. The chain uses TRBV7-3 and TRBJ2-1; 8 bases are shared with TRBD2. CDR1 is SGHTA and CDR2 is FQGTGA in the germline V gene. The CDR3 contains 15 residues. The ends lost 2 bases at V and 10 bases at J; junction bases unmatched: 10.